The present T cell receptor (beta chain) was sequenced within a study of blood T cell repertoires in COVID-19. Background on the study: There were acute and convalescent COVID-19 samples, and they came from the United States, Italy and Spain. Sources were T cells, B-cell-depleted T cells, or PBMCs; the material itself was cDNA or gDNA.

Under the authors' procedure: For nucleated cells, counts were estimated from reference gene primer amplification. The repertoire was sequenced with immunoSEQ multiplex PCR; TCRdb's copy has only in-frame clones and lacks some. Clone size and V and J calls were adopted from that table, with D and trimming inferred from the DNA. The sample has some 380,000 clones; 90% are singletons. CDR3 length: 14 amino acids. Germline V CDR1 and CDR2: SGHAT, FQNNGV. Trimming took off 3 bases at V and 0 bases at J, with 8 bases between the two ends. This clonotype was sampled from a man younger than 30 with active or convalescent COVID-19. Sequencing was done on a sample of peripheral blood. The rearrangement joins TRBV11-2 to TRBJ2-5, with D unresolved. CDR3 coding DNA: TGTGCCAGCAGCTTTCCGCGGCACCAAGAGACCCAGTACTTC. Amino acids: CASSFPRHQETQYF.